The clone carrying this TCR beta chain appeared many times. Trimming at V came to 2 bases and at J to 1 base, leaving 5 bases not matched to a gene. The CDR3 contains 17 residues. CDR1 is DFQATT, CDR2 SNEGSKA, per germline (reference sequence). This specimen comes from a study of T cells in Graves' hyperthyroidism and ophthalmopathy. Amplified TCR beta CDR3 regions derived from RNA transcripts. First-round RT-PCR targeting the TCR CDR3 was performed with the HTBI primer set. TCRdb used MiXCR to reprocess the multiplex PCR reads, holding one entry per CDR3 protein. The table has approximately 720,000 distinct CDR3 sequences, approximately 19% seen once; the top ten hold roughly 17%.

V is TRBV20-1 and J is TRBJ2-1; 13 bases fit TRBD2. Input material: blood. The sequence was obtained from a woman in her 50s with Graves' hyperthyroidism that later progressed to Graves' ophthalmopathy. The CDR3 spells CSARTRTSGGSYNEQFF. In nucleotides, the CDR3 is TGCAGTGCTAGAACGCGGACTAGCGGGGGATCCTACAATGAGCAGTTCTTC.